This is a list of T cell receptor beta chains from one sample in a study of memory CD4+ T cells and cytomegalovirus serostatus. TCRdb's copy holds only in-frame clones and misses some; the assay was immunoSEQ multiplex PCR. The sample includes 40,000 to 55,000 clones, under 90% of them seen just once. The specimen was memory CD4+ T cells from blood. Receptors originate from an adult in good health and CMV-seronegative. Each CDR3 is given with its conserved first and last residue. Fields, in order: V gene, CDR3 protein.

TRBV19,CASSSQRGTNTGELFF
TRBV28,CASSPHREAYNEQFF
TRBV7-9,CASSLEVGANTGELFF
TRBV5-1,CASSPGGYNSPLHF
TRBV19,CASSQRRAQHF
TRBV2,CASGRELNTEAFF
TRBV2,CATRPDRYSPLHF
TRBV9,CASSVSGASYNEQFF
TRBV20-1,CSARGDFASTF
TRBV7-3,CASSQLEGETQYF
TRBV28,CASTSDPFGEQYF
TRBV19,CASRPDRASYEQYF
TRBV4-2,CASSQGQGDHYGYTF
TRBV7-2,CASSLVIAGSTQETQYF
TRBV6-1,CASSIQGADYEQYF
TRBV6-4,CASTSRAGSYNEQFF
TRBV7-9,CASSAGGISYEQYF
TRBV19,CASSERPGTDTQYF
TRBV28,CASRLPTGRYGYTF
TRBV28,CASSLSTGRGSNQPQHF
TRBV5-6,CASSVLAGGPSEQYF
TRBV19,CASSLTGRDQPQHF
TRBV29-1,CSATSRGRAEAFF
TRBV6-1,CASPGQQYNEQFF
TRBV6-6,CASSYSSQGSYEQFF
TRBV29-1,CSVLGLTGNTIYF
TRBV5-6,CASSLGRDIFYGYTF
TRBV5-1,CASSLKGINEQFF
TRBV7-2,CASSLGVPGSEGKTQYF
TRBV19,CASSIGDGNYGYTF
TRBV16,CASSQQDSNYGYTF
TRBV18,CASSPQDRVNEKLFF
TRBV27,CASSFSQGNTYEQYF
TRBV9,CASSVGQRNTGELFF
TRBV27,CASSLARISPLHF
TRBV10-3,CAISPVSSGNTIYF
TRBV6-1,CASSDVGRTNEQYF
TRBV16,CASSQRGGTDTQYF
TRBV6-1,CASSEVLRGETQYF
TRBV4-1,CASSQENALAKNIQYF
TRBV5-5,CASSLDLMSFF
TRBV28,CASRTQGLRNTEAFF
TRBV5-1,CASSLIGGAGTEAFF
TRBV28,CASSFGQGNSPLHF
TRBV7-2,CASSRTGQGHNEKLFF
TRBV15,CATSRSSGPNYEQYF